Listed here are 21 T cell receptor beta chains from one sample, sequenced in a study of T-cell reconstitution after alpha-beta-depleted transplantation in children. Unique molecular identifiers tagged the TCRbeta library. TCRdb re-analysed the PCR reads in MiXCR, keeping a single row per CDR3 protein. The sample carries 90,000 to 120,000 distinct CDR3 sequences, around 6.4% recorded once. This specimen was PBMCs, mostly from graft donor cells, taken 360 days after TCRalphabeta/CD19-depleted stem cell transplant. Receptors were obtained from a male patient aged 2-15 years who had a stem cell transplant for acute lymphoblastic leukemia, so the T cells may come from the graft donor.

This rearrangement joins TRBV27 to TRBJ2-5; 9 bases fit TRBD1. CDR3 size: 14 residues. V gave up 0 bases and J gave up 7 bases; unmatched junction bases: 3. In germline, CDR1 is MNHEY, CDR2 SMNVEV (reference sequence). CDR3 amino acids: CASSLSTGGSTQYF. CDR3 coding DNA: TGTGCCAGCAGTTTATCGACAGGGGGATCGACCCAGTACTTC.

The chain uses TRBV10-2 and TRBJ1-6; D is undetermined. The V and J ends lost 6 bases and 1 base respectively, with 7 bases between them. CDR1 and CDR2 (germline): WSHSY, SAAADI. This CDR3 has 14 residues. This CDR3 reads CASRARSYNSPLHF. The CDR3 nucleotides are TGCGCCAGCAGGGCCCGGTCCTATAATTCACCCCTCCACTTT.

This clonotype was detected many times. The chain combines TRBV28 with TRBJ1-5; no clear D gene. The germline V gene encodes CDR1 MDHEN and CDR2 SYDVKM. The CDR3 covers 14 residues. Trimming removed 3 bases from V and 4 bases from J, with 10 bases in between. The DNA for the CDR3 is TGTGCCAGCAGTTTTACTGAAGTTAATCAGCCCCAGCATTTT. Translating it yields CASSFTEVNQPQHF.

In this sample, this clonotype turned up many times. V is TRBV5-1 and J is TRBJ2-2; D possibly corresponds to TRBD1 (5 bases). Germline V gives CDR1 SGHRS, CDR2 YFSETQ. This CDR3 is 17 amino acids long. Trimming stripped 4 bases from V and 6 bases from J, with 22 bases between. The CDR3 here is CASSPGRGSLRAGELFF. In DNA form, the CDR3 reads TGCGCCAGCAGCCCAGGCCGTGGAAGTCTCAGGGCCGGGGAGCTGTTTTTT.

This clonotype was detected many times. This chain's CDR3 is CAISGGSRSGNTIYF. CDR3 DNA sequence: TGTGCCATCAGTGGCGGCAGCAGATCTGGAAACACCATATATTTT. The V call is TRBV10-3, the J call TRBJ1-3; unclear D gene. The germline V gene encodes CDR1 ENHRY and CDR2 SYGVKD. With 4 bases removed from V and 1 base from J, the gap between germline ends came to 11 bases. The CDR3 is 15 amino acids.

At least ten counts were recorded for this clonotype. The chain couples TRBV7-8 to TRBJ2-7; possible D gene TRBD2, 7 bases. Trimming pared 8 bases from V and 2 bases from J, leaving 19 bases between. There are 15 residues in the CDR3. Germline V gene sequence: CDR1 SGHVS, CDR2 FQNEAQ. The CDR3 loop reads CASVGGSGYPYEQYF. The CDR3 nucleotides are TGTGCCAGCGTAGGGGGTAGCGGGTACCCCTACGAGCAGTACTTC.

Many counts were recorded for this clonotype. V usage is TRBV6-5 and J usage is TRBJ2-5; D unclear. Germline V gene data show CDR1 as MNHEY and CDR2 as SVGAGI. V was trimmed by 8 bases and J by 4 bases, leaving 8 bases between them. The CDR3 length is 11 residues. This CDR3 reads CASEGPETQYF. DNA for the CDR3: TGTGCCAGCGAAGGGCCAGAGACCCAGTACTTC.

This clonotype was observed a handful of times. The rearrangement uses TRBV27 and TRBJ2-7, with 10 bases that match TRBD2. This CDR3 has 14 amino acids. The V gene end was trimmed by 5 bases and the J gene end by 5 bases; junction bases not matched to a gene: 6. Germline V lookup: CDR1 MNHEY, CDR2 SMNVEV (reference sequence). CDR3 region: CASSGSGRRNEQYF. In DNA form, the CDR3 reads TGTGCCAGCAGTGGTAGCGGGAGGAGGAACGAGCAGTACTTC.

This clonotype was recorded many times. V and J are TRBV5-6 and TRBJ2-1, with no clear D. CDR3 length: 11 residues. The V end lost 6 bases, the J end lost 6 bases, and 7 bases lay between the germline ends. CDR1 is SGHDT, CDR2 YYEEEE, per germline. CDR3 loop: CASTLGNEQFF. The CDR3 region has the DNA TGTGCCAGCACCCTGGGCAATGAGCAGTTCTTC.

In this sample, this clonotype turned up many times. The rearrangement links TRBV7-2 to TRBJ2-1; D may match TRBD1 or TRBD2 (10 bases each). This CDR3 comprises 17 residues. Germline assignment: CDR1 SGHTA and CDR2 FQGNSA. V was shortened by 3 bases and J by 12 bases, with 27 bases between the two germline ends. The CDR3 sequence: CASSFPRTGGLAGAQFF. The CDR3, as DNA: TGTGCCAGCAGCTTTCCGAGGACAGGGGGTCTAGCGGGAGCGCAGTTCTTC. Full variable domain (missing parts from reference TRBV7-2 and TRBJ2-1): GAGVSQSPSNKVTEKGKDVELRCDPISGHTALYWYRQSLGQGLEFLIYFQGNSAPDKSGLPSDRFSAERTGGSVSTLTIQRTQQEDSAVYLCASSFPRTGGLAGAQFFGPGTRLTVL.

This clonotype appeared many times. The V call is TRBV7-9, the J call TRBJ2-2; TRBD2 matches 8 bases. CDR3 length: 15 amino acids. The trim removed 10 bases at V and 2 bases at J, leaving 9 bases unmatched. Germline CDR1 is SEHNR and CDR2 is FQNEAQ (reference sequence). CDR3 coding DNA: TGTGCCATCATCTCGGCGGGAGGAAACACCGGGGAGCTGTTTTTT. Its translation is CAIISAGGNTGELFF. The variable domain in full, completed from reference TRBV7-9 and TRBJ2-2, reads DTGVSQNPRHKITKRGQNVTFRCDPISEHNRLYWYRQTLGQGPEFLTYFQNEAQLEKSRLLSDRFSAERPKGSFSTLEIQRTEQGDSAMYLCAIISAGGNTGELFFGEGSRLTVL.

This clonotype has ten or more counts. The chain uses TRBV10-3 and TRBJ1-4, with D perhaps TRBD1 (5 bases). This CDR3 contains 13 residues. V was shortened by 3 bases and J by 8 bases, with 10 bases between the two germline ends. Germline CDR1 is ENHRY and CDR2 is SYGVKD. CDR3 protein: CAISDQGREKLFF. In DNA form, the CDR3 reads TGTGCCATCAGTGACCAGGGCAGGGAAAAACTGTTTTTT.

This clonotype was observed a single time. This chain links TRBV12-3 or TRBV12-4 with TRBJ2-1; 8 bases are shared with TRBD2. This CDR3 spans 18 amino acids. With V trimmed by 11 bases and J by 5 bases, 23 bases remained unmatched. The DNA for the CDR3 is TGTGCCTTCAGTTCCCTCGGGAGAGCGGGAGCAGATAACAATGAGCAGTTCTTC. Translated: CAFSSLGRAGADNNEQFF.

This clonotype was observed at least ten times. The rearrangement links TRBV6-5 to TRBJ2-1, with 7 bases that match TRBD2. The germline V gene encodes CDR1 MNHEY and CDR2 SVGAGI. The CDR3 length is 18 residues. V lost 4 bases, J lost 7 bases, and 19 bases stayed unmatched. The CDR3 spells CASSFLAWAGDQANEQFF. CDR3 coding DNA: TGTGCCAGCAGTTTCCTGGCCTGGGCGGGAGATCAGGCAAATGAGCAGTTCTTC.

This clonotype was counted ten times or more. The genes are TRBV7-6 and TRBJ2-3, with D perhaps TRBD1 (7 bases). The CDR3 is made up of 16 amino acids. Germline V gives CDR1 SGHVS, CDR2 FNYEAQ. V was trimmed by 6 bases and J by 2 bases, leaving 18 bases between them. The CDR3 loop is CASRPSAGQNTDTQYF. As DNA, the CDR3 is TGTGCCAGCAGACCCTCTGCGGGACAGAACACAGATACGCAGTATTTT. The variable domain in full, completed from reference TRBV7-6 and TRBJ2-3, reads GAGVSQSPRYKVTKRGQDVALRCDPISGHVSLYWYRQALGQGPEFLTYFNYEAQQDKSGLPNDRFSAERPEGSISTLTIQRTEQRDSAMYRCASRPSAGQNTDTQYFGPGTRLTVL.

The sample holds many counts of this clonotype. The V and J genes are TRBV28 and TRBJ2-7; 9 positions agree with TRBD1. This CDR3 has 14 amino acids. The ends lost 10 bases at V and 4 bases at J; junction bases unmatched: 11. Looked up from germline, CDR1 is MDHEN and CDR2 is SYDVKM. This chain's CDR3 is CATDHGTGIYEQYF. In DNA form, the CDR3 reads TGTGCCACCGATCATGGGACAGGGATATACGAGCAGTACTTC. Drawing the rest from reference TRBV28 and TRBJ2-7, the complete variable domain is DVKVTQSSRYLVKRTGEKVFLECVQDMDHENMFWYRQDPGLGLRLIYFSYDVKMKEKGDIPEGYSVSREKKERFSLILESASTNQTSMYLCATDHGTGIYEQYFGPGTRLTVT.

In its sample, this clonotype was seen many times. The CDR3 spells CASSWSGRDAYEQYF. The CDR3, as DNA: TGTGCCAGCAGCTGGTCGGGACGGGACGCCTACGAGCAGTACTTC. The chain is built from TRBV5-5 and TRBJ2-7; D could derive from TRBD1 or TRBD2 (5 bases each). Germline loops: CDR1 SGHKS, CDR2 YYEKEE (reference sequence). The CDR3 covers 15 residues. V lost 3 bases to trimming and J lost 2 bases, with 15 bases between them. The variable domain in full, with the rest retrieved from reference TRBV5-5 and TRBJ2-7, is DAGVTQSPTHLIKTRGQQVTLRCSPISGHKSVSWYQQVLGQGPQFIFQYYEKEERGRGNFPDRFSARQFPNYSSELNVNALLLGDSALYLCASSWSGRDAYEQYFGPGTRLTVT.

In its sample, this clonotype was seen many times. The V gene is TRBV6-2 or TRBV6-3, the J gene TRBJ2-3, with 7 bases aligning to TRBD2. The germline gives CDR1 MNHEY, CDR2 SVGEGT. With V trimmed by 5 bases and J by 5 bases, 4 bases remained unmatched. The CDR3 spans 13 residues. CDR3 protein: CASSRPGGDTQYF. The CDR3, as DNA: TGTGCCAGCAGTCGACCGGGAGGAGATACGCAGTATTTT.

This clonotype was observed a few times. The chain joins TRBV14 to TRBJ2-7, with 7 bases fitting TRBD1. There are 15 residues in the CDR3. The germline V gene has CDR1 SGHDN and CDR2 FVKESK. The V and J ends lost 5 bases and 3 bases, in that order; junction bases with no gene match: 10. CDR3 nucleotide sequence: TGTGCCAGCAGCAGGGCGACAGGGAGTTTCTACGAGCAGTACTTC. Amino acid sequence: CASSRATGSFYEQYF.

This clonotype was recorded at least ten times. The rearrangement links TRBV28 to TRBJ2-7; no clear D. Germline CDR1 MDHEN, CDR2 SYDVKM. V gave up 2 bases and J gave up 0 bases, with 17 bases separating them. CDR3 length: 17 residues. The CDR3 reads CASSLNPDDTYSYEQYF. The CDR3 DNA reads as TGTGCCAGCAGTTTAAACCCAGACGACACCTACTCCTACGAGCAGTACTTC.

This clonotype was seen repeatedly, ten times or more. The genes are TRBV5-5 and TRBJ2-7; the D gene is possibly TRBD1 (6 bases). The germline gives CDR1 SGHKS, CDR2 YYEKEE (reference sequence). Trimming cost V 5 bases and J 5 bases, with 14 bases left between them. CDR3 length: 13 residues. CDR3 in amino acids: CASRPNRDHEQYF. In nucleotides, the CDR3 is TGTGCCAGCAGGCCGAACAGGGATCACGAGCAGTACTTC.